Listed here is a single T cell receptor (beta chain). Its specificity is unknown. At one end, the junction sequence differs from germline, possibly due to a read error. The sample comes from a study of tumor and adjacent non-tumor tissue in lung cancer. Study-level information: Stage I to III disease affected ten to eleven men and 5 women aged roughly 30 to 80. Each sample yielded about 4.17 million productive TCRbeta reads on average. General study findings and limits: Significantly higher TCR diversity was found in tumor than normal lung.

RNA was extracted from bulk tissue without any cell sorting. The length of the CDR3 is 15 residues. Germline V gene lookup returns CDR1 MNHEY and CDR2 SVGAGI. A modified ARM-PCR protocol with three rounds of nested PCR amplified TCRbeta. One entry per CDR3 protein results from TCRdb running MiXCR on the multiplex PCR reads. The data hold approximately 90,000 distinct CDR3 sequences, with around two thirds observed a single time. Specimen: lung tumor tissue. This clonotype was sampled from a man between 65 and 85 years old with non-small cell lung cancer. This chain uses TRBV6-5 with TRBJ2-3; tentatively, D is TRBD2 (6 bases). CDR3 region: CASSPLLTREDMQYF. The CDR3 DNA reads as TGTGCCAGCAGCCCCCTCCTGACTAGAGAAGATATGCAGTATTTT.